A single sample gave rise to the 6 T cell receptor beta chains below, sequenced in a study of lung T cells in sarcoidosis with Löfgren's syndrome. Via MiXCR, TCRdb re-called the reads, giving one row per CDR3 protein. This table holds around 2,000 distinct CDR3 sequences, 22% found once. Sequencing was carried out using CD4+ T cells from bronchoalveolar lavage. These receptors originate from a human donor with sarcoidosis (Löfgren's syndrome or another form), or a control subject (not recorded which).

About this clonotype itself: The junction departs from the called germline gene at one end, perhaps through a read error. The gene calls are TRBV7-2 and TRBJ2-5; 7 bases are shared with TRBD2. Germline CDR1 reads SGHTA; CDR2 reads FQGNSA. The CDR3 length is 15 residues. CDR3 residues: CACSIGTIHQGTQYF. The CDR3 DNA reads TGTGCCTGCAGCATCGGGACTATCCATCAAGGGACCCAGTACTTC.

Comment on this clonotype: A clone one base away is much larger, so this may be a read error. The V call is TRBV5-1, the J call TRBJ1-1; D gene ambiguous. The CDR3 consists of 15 residues. The germline CDR1 and CDR2 sequences are SGHRS and YFSETQ. The CDR3 loop is CAGSLRPGVNTEAFF. For the CDR3, the DNA is TGCGCCGGCAGCTTACGCCCAGGAGTTAACACTGAAGCTTTCTTT.

This clonotype was seen repeatedly, ten times or more. The rearrangement links TRBV12-3 or TRBV12-4 to TRBJ2-1; D is possibly TRBD2 (6 bases). The CDR3 is made up of 14 amino acids. V lost 4 bases, J lost 7 bases, and 14 bases lay in between. CDR3: CASSYGGDRNEQFF. CDR3 DNA: TGTGCCAGCAGTTATGGCGGGGACCGGAATGAGCAGTTCTTC.

By share of the sample, this clonotype is medium-sized (0.01 to 0.1%). The chain couples TRBV5-6 to TRBJ2-5, with 7 bases identical to TRBD1. Trimming at V came to 4 bases and at J to 2 bases, leaving 11 bases not matched to a gene. CDR3 length equals 16 residues. Germline lookup yields CDR1 SGHDT and CDR2 YYEEEE. The CDR3 coding sequence is TGTGCCAGCAGCCCTGGGCTCGACAGGGTACAAGAGACCCAGTACTTC. The encoded protein is CASSPGLDRVQETQYF.

CDR3 bases: TGTGCCAGCAGCCTGTTCGCGGCGAGGGTCCCTGGAAACACCATATATTTT. This encodes CASSLFAARVPGNTIYF. This sequence joins TRBV7-6 and TRBJ1-3; D is ambiguous. The V gene's germline CDR1 is SGHVS and CDR2 FNYEAQ. The CDR3 length is 17 residues. V shed 5 bases and J shed 2 bases, with 19 bases lying between them.

This clonotype is labeled as large. V usage is TRBV18 and J usage is TRBJ2-1; 8 bases line up with TRBD1. The junction had 20 bases not matched to a gene; V was cut back by 2 bases and J by 8 bases. The germline V gene encodes CDR1 KGHSH and CDR2 LQKENI. The CDR3 has 19 residues. The CDR3 DNA reads TGTGCCAGCTCACCAGGGACAGGCATTCCCGGGACTCACGGGGATGAGCAGTTCTTC. It codes for CASSPGTGIPGTHGDEQFF.